Reported below is one T cell receptor beta chain. These data belong to a study of blood T cell repertoires in COVID-19. At the level of the study: Acute-phase and convalescent COVID-19 samples originated in the United States, Italy and Spain. The analysed material was cDNA or gDNA that came from T cells, B-cell-depleted T cells, or PBMCs.

In the authors' workflow: From reference gene primer amplification, estimates of nucleated cell counts were derived. The data were produced by immunoSEQ multiplex PCR, yet TCRdb's version contains in-frame clones alone and is incomplete. V and J calls and clone size come straight from that table; D and trimming were deduced from the DNA. The table has 170,000 or so clones, almost 85% seen once. Germline CDR1 and CDR2: MNHEY and SVGAGI. The CDR3 loop spans 16 amino acids. The V gene lost 0 bases and the J gene lost 8 bases, with 14 bases spanning the gap. The clonotype was recovered from a man younger than 30 with active or convalescent COVID-19. The V call is TRBV6-5, the J call TRBJ1-6; D unclear. Sequencing used peripheral blood. The CDR3 is CASSYSYEAGYSPLHF. The CDR3 DNA reads as TGTGCCAGCAGTTACTCATATGAGGCGGGCTATTCACCCCTCCACTTT.